This TCR beta chain emerged from a study of blood T cell repertoires in COVID-19. Libraries were prepared by immunoSEQ multiplex PCR; TCRdb keeps only in-frame clonotypes and omits some of them. This table holds 70,000 to 90,000 clones, more than 75% found once. This clone was recorded only once. The CDR3 consists of 15 residues. Germline V gene sequence: CDR1 MNHEY, CDR2 SVGAGI. V was pared by 3 bases and J by 2 bases, with 12 bases between. The rearrangement links TRBV6-5 to TRBJ2-3; possible D gene TRBD2, 5 bases. The source is an elderly man with active or convalescent COVID-19. The sequencing sample was made of peripheral blood. CDR3 in DNA: TGTGCCAGCAGTTATCGAGCGGCTGTCACAGATACGCAGTATTTT. Its protein is CASSYRAAVTDTQYF.